Included here is one TCR beta chain sequence, with context. The sample holds a few counts of this clone. There is no known antigen for this receptor. Per-base quality was not reported, and no clone a single base away is much larger than it. The library was made by the immunoSEQ multiplex PCR assay. A mixture of 60 forward primers for TCR Vbeta segments and 13 reverse primers for TCR Jbeta segments was used in the multiplex PCR. A multiplex PCR assay on genomic DNA amplified the CDR3 region of rearranged TCR beta genes. The amplified TCR beta libraries were sequenced on the Illumina HiSeq System as 87-base-pair reads. The source study handled its data this way. Across the 500 to 750 repertoires, a later analysis counted 78 million or so unique TCR beta chains, 8.5 million to 12 million of which were shared by at least two donors. To remove PCR and sequencing errors, raw reads were error-corrected and collapsed into unique sequences using a nearest-neighbor algorithm that merged closely related sequences. V, D and J gene segments were assigned by aligning CDR3 sequences to IMGT reference sequences. For a sequence to be retained, a match of at least six nucleotides was required to both a V gene segment and a J gene segment. Rearrangements were called productive when the CDR3 lacked stop codons and stayed in frame with V and J; all others were non-productive. Following IMGT convention, CDR3 was defined as the stretch from the second conserved V-encoded cysteine up to the conserved J-encoded phenylalanine. The earlier analysis of about 590 of the donors excluded sequences that lacked an unambiguous match to a single V gene segment. In an earlier analysis of 587 of the donors, V segments were called functional above 56.7% productive rearrangements and were called segregating when the between-donor standard deviation exceeded 5%. To diagnose cytomegalovirus status from the catalog of TCR beta chain sequences, a statistical classification framework was built. In a later analysis, TCR nucleotide sequences were compared against IMGT/GENE-DB human TR gene sequences so that V and J genes could be assigned. Using the TCRdist pipeline, a later analysis assigned CDR3 sequences along with most-parsimonious VDJ recombination scenarios. In a later analysis, each TCR beta chain was defined by its CDR3 amino acid sequence together with its V-gene family, and reads lacking a unique V-gene family were excluded. As a way to deal with suspected cross-contamination and a sequencing artifact, a later analysis dropped hundreds of nucleotide sequences that were highly shared and had low generation probability. In a later analysis, a clonal expansion index was calculated for each public chain from normalized within-repertoire ranks of inferred template counts. In a later analysis, generation probabilities were computed with a VDJ recombination model fitted to out-of-frame rearrangements, and the resulting probabilities were checked against IGoR. In a later analysis, TCR-TCR, TCR-HLA and TCR-CMV co-occurrence was scored with hypergeometric tests, and a repertoire-size bias correction was applied to TCR pairs. To estimate false discovery rates, a later analysis permuted the HLA or CMV assignments 20 times. In a later analysis, co-occurring TCRs were grouped with DBSCAN, and TCRdist sequence similarity was added when clustering was performed within HLA-allele-positive subsets. Repertoires with fewer than 30,000 or more than 120,000 public chains, plus five repertoires with anomalous nucleotide sharing, were excluded from co-occurrence clustering. In TCRdb, the immuneACCESS table is reduced to in-frame sequences with V and J assigned. These tables do not hold every clone; where another copy was compared, an unresolved V gene accounts for under half, and the others remain unexplained. V, J and clone size were drawn from that table, and D and trimming were deduced from the DNA. The sample has approximately 150,000 clones on record, more than 60% of them singletons. Of the sample, about 2.5% falls within the top ten clones.

This specimen comes from a study of cytomegalovirus exposure and HLA in healthy donors (dated 2017 in TCRdb). Broadly, across the study: An earlier analysis of roughly 500 of the donors reported 250 to 350 Gb of sequence data and about 120 million unique TCR beta sequences obtained from some 170 million T cells. An early release that covered about 600 HLA-typed donors contained approximately 300 gigabases of sequencing data and around 80 million unique TCR sequences. Of the 350 to 400 genotyped donors, approximately 80% fell in the genetic ancestry cluster associated with self-reported Caucasian donors. The study aimed to test whether signatures of past pathogen exposure could be identified by cataloging public T cell receptors. The T cell repertoires of roughly 660 subjects were profiled by immunosequencing and related to cytomegalovirus serostatus. In addition to the first cohort of roughly 700 subjects, a separate validation cohort of some 120 different subjects was used. To predict cytomegalovirus infection status, the study brought together high-throughput TCR immunosequencing, statistical association of individual TCRs with disease status, and machine learning. A later analysis re-examined previously published TCR beta repertoires from roughly 650 donors and added high-resolution HLA genotyping to investigate patterns of TCR occurrence. Rather than drawing on any new phenotypic data, the later analysis identified candidate immune exposures from TCR beta sequences and the way those sequences occurred across donors. An earlier analysis of 587 of the donors used high-throughput TCR beta sequencing to judge whether each TCR beta V gene segment behaved as functional or pseudogenic. Alongside the repertoire data, information on donor age, sex, ethnicity and CMV serostatus was compiled. Genome-wide SNP genotypes for about 60% of the 666 donors were used in a later genetic analysis, which treated that subset as a discovery cohort. All discovery cohort repertoires had been generated using a single sequencing platform. HLA typing covered class I and class II loci at four-digit resolution. The number of donors typed differed by locus, with 629-630 for A, B, C, DRB1 and DQB1, roughly 550 for DQA1, approximately 580 for DPA1, and under 490 for DPB1. About five DR-DQ haplotypes were handled as single units for association and clustering, since linkage in the cohort was strong. Among 350 to 400 genotyped donors of the cohort, an average of around 240,000 unique TCR beta nucleotide sequences were sequenced per donor, 15% to 20% of them non-productive.

The paper's findings and limits, for the study overall: The presence/absence analyses assumed that sequencing depth was roughly uniform across donors, and that assumption may not be true. Fewer than 20 rarely observed V segments, including chromosome 9 orphons, were excluded from the earlier analysis of a few hundred of the donors because counts were too low. At a false discovery rate of 0.05, a later analysis linked approximately 18,000 TCR beta sequences to specific HLA alleles. While some public TCRs were present in many individuals, most TCR sequences turned up only very rarely across donors. A later analysis reported that several top co-occurrence clusters appeared linked to parvovirus B19, influenza, CMV and Epstein-Barr virus. It was suggested by the authors that the approach could potentially be generalized to other disease states and immunological phenotypes. Because the 87-base-pair reads could not distinguish some IMGT-functional V segments, including TRBV6-2 and TRBV6-3, those segments were excluded. In a later genetic analysis, fewer N-insertions in productive TCRs were reported among donors in an Asian-associated ancestry cluster than the roughly 640-donor mean. The sequencing pipeline was judged likely to have produced a cluster of highly shared sequence variants as a technical artifact. Cytomegalovirus status was reported to be diagnosed by the classifier with high specificity and sensitivity in both the original and validation cohorts. According to a later analysis, most CMV-associated TCR beta chains appeared to be HLA-restricted, and the HLA associations seemed to be driven largely by CMV exposure. Assigning TCR associations to individual alleles was difficult when HLA alleles, especially DR and DQ, strongly co-occurred. Only TCR beta chains were sequenced in this cohort, and the absence of alpha or paired-chain data limited detectable features. The study gave a list of some 150 TCR beta chains associated with cytomegalovirus. In a later analysis, HLA-associated TCR beta chains were found to be more clonally expanded and to have lower generation probabilities than equally common non-associated chains. V-gene and J-gene trimming of TCR beta chains was associated with a missense DCLRE1C variant in a later genetic analysis, and the association was replicated in an independent cohort. In a later analysis, the rate of TCR association differed among HLA loci, with DRB1 alleles having the most associated TCRs and HLA-C alleles having the fewest. Linkage disequilibrium might explain the correlated functional status among segregating V segments, but an unknown experimental factor could not be ruled out. An earlier analysis of approximately 600 of the donors showed that most TCR beta V segments appeared in productive rearrangements either about 90% or about 30% of the time, which broadly matched IMGT annotations. Three of the identified cytomegalovirus-associated TCR beta chains were confirmed in vitro to be specific for cytomegalovirus antigens. Because HLA typing was missing for some donors at each locus, association tests included only the typed subset. For the cohort, immune exposure information was limited to CMV serostatus. A further reported finding was that TCR beta sequences accurately predicted the HLA-A and HLA-B alleles for most subjects in the first cohort.

The cohort consisted of fewer than 700 healthy bone marrow donors. At the time of sampling, every cohort member was nominally healthy, though immune exposures that went unrecorded were likely present. Of the 670 or so cohort members, roughly 300 had positive CMV serostatus and approximately 400 had negative CMV serostatus, and CMV serostatus was not recorded for the donor. Every donor gave a peripheral blood sample, and the peripheral blood mononuclear cells from that sample were used for TCR beta sequencing. Genomic DNA was extracted from the blood cell samples with the Qiagen DNeasy Blood Extraction Kit. CDR1 and CDR2, per the germline V gene (reference sequence), are MNHEY and SMNVEV. The CDR3 starts with the cysteine, ends with the phenylalanine, and has 13 residues. Only CDR3 DNA is held: 39 bases, read in frame from base 1. At the junction V is shortened by 6 bases and J by 3 bases, with 12 bases in between.

Material for sequencing was PBMCs. The sequence links TRBV27 to TRBJ2-7, and the D gene may be TRBD1, 6 bases matching. This clonotype was sampled from a human donor in good health. DNA sequence: TGTGCCAGCAGCGACAGGTTATACTACGAGCAGTACTTC. Its translation reads: CASSDRLYYEQYF.